A selection of T cell receptor beta chains follows, all from one sample in a study of vaccination and CD4 T cells after COVID-19. TCRdb processed the PCR reads anew with MiXCR; each CDR3 protein has one entry. The sample shows some 12,000 distinct CDR3 sequences, approximately 32% of them seen only once. Antigens of these TCRs are unknown. The sequenced material came from CD4+ T cells from blood, cultured in vitro. These receptors all stem from a human donor in good health. Both conserved end residues are part of each CDR3. D genes are given only for firm matches. Clone size is stated in some rows and not others, as once, few, many or a class when expanded.

d_call	v_call	j_call	clone_size	cdr3_nt	cdr3_aa
TRBD1	TRBV20-1	TRBJ1-2	.	TGCAGTGCCACCCCTGACAGGGGTTACCACTCTAACTATGGCTACACCTTC	CSATPDRGYHSNYGYTF
TRBD2	TRBV6-5	TRBJ2-7	.	TGTGCCAGCAGTTACTCAACTAGCGTCGAGCAGTACTTC	CASSYSTSVEQYF
TRBD1	TRBV12-3/TRBV12-4	TRBJ1-6	.	TGTGCCAGCAGTTCCCAGGGACAGGGCATGGGTTCACCCCTCCACTTT	CASSSQGQGMGSPLHF
.	TRBV30	TRBJ1-1	.	TGTGCCTGGAGTGGAGGGGTCGGGAACACTGAAGCTTTCTTT	CAWSGGVGNTEAFF
.	TRBV5-1	TRBJ2-1	.	TGCGCCAGCAGCGTCTCTCCAGCGACGCCCCGTTACAATGAGCAGTTCTTC	CASSVSPATPRYNEQFF
.	TRBV19	TRBJ2-1	once	TGTGCCAGTAGTATGGGGGGTAATGAGCAGTTCTTC	CASSMGGNEQFF
TRBD2	TRBV20-1	TRBJ2-1	few	TGCAGTGCGCGGACTAGCGGGAGATATGAGCAGTTCTTC	CSARTSGRYEQFF
TRBD1	TRBV28	TRBJ1-5	.	TGTGCCAGCAGTTCATCACAGGGGAACAATCAGCCCCAGCATTTT	CASSSSQGNNQPQHF
.	TRBV6-1	TRBJ2-1	.	TGTGCCAGCAGTGAAGAGGGGGGGCAGGGGCAGTTCTTC	CASSEEGGQGQFF
.	TRBV6-4	TRBJ2-1	few	TGTGCCAGCAGTGACTTGGCTACTAGTGACAATGAGCAGTTCTTC	CASSDLATSDNEQFF
TRBD2	TRBV18	TRBJ2-1	.	TGTGCCAGCTCACCATGGACTAGCGGGAAGCAGTTCTTC	CASSPWTSGKQFF
.	TRBV6-1	TRBJ2-2	.	TGTGCCAGCAGTGCTCGAATGGGCGGGGAGCTGTTTTTT	CASSARMGGELFF
TRBD1	TRBV7-9	TRBJ2-1	.	TGTGCCAGCAGACGAACGTCGGGACAGGGATCGTATAATGAGCAGTTCTTC	CASRRTSGQGSYNEQFF
.	TRBV29-1	TRBJ1-2	.	TGCAGCGTTGTTCGGGGGAACTATGGCTACACCTTC	CSVVRGNYGYTF
.	TRBV28	TRBJ2-5	.	TGTGCCAGCAGTCCCGGAGATCAAGAGACCCAGTACTTC	CASSPGDQETQYF
TRBD1	TRBV20-1	TRBJ1-1	medium-sized	TGCAGTGCGGGGGGGCAGGGGGACACTGAAGCTTTCTTT	CSAGGQGDTEAFF
.	TRBV27	TRBJ1-2	.	TGTGCCAGCGGAGAGACTTTCTATGGCTACATCTTC	CASGETFYGYIF
.	TRBV20-1	TRBJ2-3	few	TGCAGTGCCGCCGGGCCCCTCGGGGATACGCAGTATTTT	CSAAGPLGDTQYF
.	TRBV2	TRBJ2-7	.	TGTGCCACCCCAGCCGGGAGAGACAGTCATTCCTACGAGCAGTACTTC	CATPAGRDSHSYEQYF
TRBD1	TRBV6-1	TRBJ1-4	.	TGTGCCAGCAGCTCACCGACAGGGGGTGAAAAACTGTTTTTT	CASSSPTGGEKLFF
TRBD1	TRBV9	TRBJ1-6	.	TGTGCCAGCAGCGTAGGGACAGGGGGCTCACCCCTCCACTTT	CASSVGTGGSPLHF
.	TRBV19	TRBJ1-1	few	TGTGCCAGTAGTATCCCTCAGGGGAACACTGAAGCTTTCTTT	CASSIPQGNTEAFF
TRBD1	TRBV6-1	TRBJ1-1	.	TGTGCCAGCACCAAACCGATAAGTGACAGGGTCCTAGGCACTGAAGCTTTCTTT	CASTKPISDRVLGTEAFF
TRBD1	TRBV4-2	TRBJ2-7	few	TGTGCCAGCAGCCTTGGGACAGGGGGTCGGATTCTCTACGAGCAGTACTTC	CASSLGTGGRILYEQYF
.	TRBV7-2	TRBJ2-3	few	TGTGCCAGCTCCGGAGGAGACTATACTACAGATACGCAGTATTTT	CASSGGDYTTDTQYF
TRBD2	TRBV11-2	TRBJ2-1	few	TGTGCCAGCAGCTTAGTTACGAGCGGGAGGTACAATGAGCAGTTCTTC	CASSLVTSGRYNEQFF
TRBD1	TRBV7-7	TRBJ2-5	few	TGTGCTAGCAGCTTAGGGCCGGGACAGGGGGAAGAGACCCAGTACTTC	CASSLGPGQGEETQYF
TRBD1	TRBV29-1	TRBJ1-2	.	TGCAGCGTGGTAGGGGACAGGGGCGTCCTGGGCGGCTACACCTTC	CSVVGDRGVLGGYTF
TRBD1	TRBV28	TRBJ1-2	.	TGTGCCAGCACCGTGGGACAGGGGGACTTTGGCTACACCTTC	CASTVGQGDFGYTF
.	TRBV6-4	TRBJ1-1	few	TGTGCCAGCAGTGTAAATTCAGGGAGCACTGAAGCTTTCTTT	CASSVNSGSTEAFF
.	TRBV20-1	TRBJ2-1	few	TGCAGTGCTAGAGAAAATTACTACAATGAGCAGTTCTTC	CSARENYYNEQFF
.	TRBV7-2	TRBJ2-7	.	TGTGCCAGCAGCTTAGATGGAGGGCGCGAGCAGTACTTC	CASSLDGGREQYF
.	TRBV11-3	TRBJ2-7	.	TGTGCCAGCAGCTTAGGGGGGACCGACTCCTACGAGCAGTACTTC	CASSLGGTDSYEQYF
.	TRBV24-1	TRBJ2-7	.	TGTGCCACCAGTGACCCCGGGACGTCGCCCTACGAGCAGTACTTC	CATSDPGTSPYEQYF
.	TRBV20-1	TRBJ1-2	medium-sized	TGCAGTGCCCGTCCGGGGGCCTCCTATGGCTACACCTTC	CSARPGASYGYTF
.	TRBV27	TRBJ2-6	.	TGTGCCAGCAGGACGACACTAAGCCCCCAATCTGGGGCCAACGTCCTGACTTTC	CASRTTLSPQSGANVLTF
TRBD2	TRBV20-1	TRBJ2-1	.	TGCAGTGCTAGACCGACTAGCGGTCTTTTCCGGAGCTCCTACAATGAGCAGTTCTTC	CSARPTSGLFRSSYNEQFF
.	TRBV11-2	TRBJ1-1	few	TGTGCCAGCAGGGAGAGAGGGAATCGGAACACTGAAGCTTTCTTT	CASRERGNRNTEAFF
TRBD1	TRBV6-1	TRBJ1-3	.	TGTGCCAGCAGGTCGACAGGGGGAGGAAACACCATATATTTT	CASRSTGGGNTIYF
TRBD2	TRBV2	TRBJ2-5	few	TGTGCCAGCGAGGGGACTAGCGGTCGAGTTGGGGAGACCCAGTACTTC	CASEGTSGRVGETQYF
TRBD1	TRBV20-1	TRBJ1-1	few	TGCAGTGCCCGAGGACAGGGCCGCGGGCCAGCTTTCTTT	CSARGQGRGPAFF
TRBD2	TRBV20-1	TRBJ2-5	.	TGCAGTGTCCCCGGGGTAGCGGGAGAAGGAGAGACCCAGTACTTC	CSVPGVAGEGETQYF
.	TRBV7-9	TRBJ1-6	few	TGTGCCAGCAGCTTTGACTTTCGTTCACCCCTCCACTTT	CASSFDFRSPLHF
.	TRBV5-4	TRBJ1-2	few	TGTGCCAGCAGCTTTGAAGGGGAAGGCTACACCTTC	CASSFEGEGYTF
.	TRBV7-2	TRBJ1-1	few	TGTGCCGGCGGGGAATCCCCGAACACTGAAGCTTTCTTT	CAGGESPNTEAFF
.	TRBV27	TRBJ1-2	.	TGTGCCAGCAGTTTAACGTATCGGGAAGAGGGTGGCTACACCTTC	CASSLTYREEGGYTF
.	TRBV20-1	TRBJ1-2	few	TGCAGTGCCTCCCCCCGAATCGCCTCGACCTACACCTTC	CSASPRIASTYTF
.	TRBV24-1	TRBJ1-2	few	TGTGCCACCAGTGTTCGGGGTGAGGGTGGCTACACCTTC	CATSVRGEGGYTF
.	TRBV11-1	TRBJ2-7	.	TGTGCCAGCAGCTTAGTGGCATATCCTAACTACGAGCAGTACTTC	CASSLVAYPNYEQYF
.	TRBV7-6	TRBJ2-2	.	TGTGCCAGCAGCTTACTCCCTCGCGACAGGATGAACACCGGGGAGCTGTTTTTT	CASSLLPRDRMNTGELFF
.	TRBV7-9	TRBJ1-6	few	TGTGCCAGCAGCCCCGAACGGGGGTTCGATTCACCCCTCCACTTT	CASSPERGFDSPLHF
.	TRBV6-1	TRBJ2-3	.	TGTGCCAGCAGTACCGGGTCCGGCAGGACGCAGTATTTT	CASSTGSGRTQYF
.	TRBV6-2/TRBV6-3	TRBJ1-5	.	TGTGCCAGCAGTTCCCCGAGGGGAGGCGGCAATCAGCCCCAGCATTTT	CASSSPRGGGNQPQHF
.	TRBV28	TRBJ1-2	.	TGTGCCAGCAGTTTAAGAGGGGCCGGCTACACCTTC	CASSLRGAGYTF
.	TRBV7-2	TRBJ1-5	few	TGTGCCAGCAGCCAACGGGGCAATCAGCCCCAGCATTTT	CASSQRGNQPQHF
.	TRBV6-2/TRBV6-3	TRBJ1-5	.	TGTGCCAGCACTATACAGGAAGGCAATCAGCCCCAGCATTTT	CASTIQEGNQPQHF
TRBD1	TRBV6-2/TRBV6-3	TRBJ1-5	few	TGTGCCAGCAGCCCGACAGGGGGGGGCAATCAGCCCCAGCATTTT	CASSPTGGGNQPQHF
TRBD2	TRBV2	TRBJ2-1	few	TGTGCCAGCAGTGCCTCCGGGAGGGTATACAATGAGCAGTTCTTC	CASSASGRVYNEQFF